This T cell receptor beta chain was captured in a study of T-cell memory formation after mild COVID-19 (dated by TCRdb to the early 2020s). Regarding the complete study: Most TCR sequence clusters were specific to one of the two donors. Longitudinal TCRalpha and TCRbeta repertoire sequencing tracked T-cell clones expanding and contracting after mild COVID-19 in a couple of donors. The cohort was made up of two young adult volunteers, one female and one male, who were previously healthy. General conclusions and limits of the study: SARS-CoV-2 specificity was not confirmed for the second-wave clones peaking on day 37. Contracting CD4+ clones were found mainly in CM and EM memory subsets, while CD8+ clones were enriched in EMRA. Some responding clones were found in pre-infection memory, which suggests that pre-existing cross-reactive memory T cells took part in the SARS-CoV-2 response. Clones contracting from day 15 to 85 had balanced CD4/CD8 phenotypes, while a second wave expanding from day 15 to 37 was biased towards CD4+. Only a couple of mild cases were covered by the study, and larger cohorts that include severe cases with pre-infection samples were considered necessary.

Ficoll-Paque density gradient centrifugation was the method used to isolate PBMCs. V drops 0 bases and J drops 3 bases, leaving 8 bases in between. CDR1 and CDR2 are read off the germline V gene (reference sequence) as MNHEY and SMNVEV. The CDR3 runs 14 amino acids, cysteine and phenylalanine included. Solely the CDR3 DNA is kept, with 42 bases framed from the first base. About this clonotype itself: Its recognized antigen is unknown. No per-base quality is available; no much larger clone lies one base away.

Sequencing was carried out with an Illumina NovaSeq 6000. cDNA libraries for TCRalpha and TCRbeta were prepared by 5'RACE using constant-segment primers, with sample barcodes and unique molecular identifiers added. Trizol reagent was used to extract RNA from every sample. Library amplification was performed in two PCR steps, and a second sample barcode and Illumina TruSeq adapters were introduced in the second step. Sequencing of libraries was performed on an Illumina NovaSeq with 2 x 150 bp paired-end reads. Turning to the authors' computational methods: With migec v1.2.7, reads were demultiplexed and then collapsed into UMI-guided consensus sequences. Using mixcr v2.1.11, UMI consensuses were aligned to TRA and TRB V and J templates and then assembled into clonotypes. Clonotypes were classified as expanded or contracted when called significant by both edgeR and NoisET, with noise models trained on biological replicates. For edgeR calls, the cutoffs were a false discovery rate-adjusted p below 0.01 and a log2 fold-change threshold of 1. As an exploratory analysis of dynamics, max-normalized trajectories of the 1000 most abundant clonotypes were examined by PCA with hierarchical clustering. Separately sequenced CD4+ and CD8+ repertoires were used to assign the CD4 or CD8 phenotype of responding clones. TCRdb applied fastp at Q25 and MiXCR to the public reads, then kept only in-frame beta chains. Each record represents a unique CDR3 protein, reported with the most common genes and DNA among its rows. It is TCRdb's table, rather than the study itself, that gives the V and J calls and clone size. This sample has about 470,000 distinct CDR3 sequences in its table, and 15% to 20% of those were observed once. In total, the top ten clones hold about 12% of the sample.

This sequence originates from an adult woman who had mild COVID-19 (a few samples of this study predate the infection). The sample titles of this study are shuffled in the database, so cell type and time point are left out; the donor was told from shared clones. Sequencing was done on a sample of PBMCs or a T cell subset sorted from them (not recorded which). The chain is encoded by TRBV27 joined to TRBJ1-2, with the D gene not confidently named. The DNA sequence is TGTGCCAGCAGTTTATCGGCGGGTTACTATGGCTACACCTTC. It is translated as CASSLSAGYYGYTF.